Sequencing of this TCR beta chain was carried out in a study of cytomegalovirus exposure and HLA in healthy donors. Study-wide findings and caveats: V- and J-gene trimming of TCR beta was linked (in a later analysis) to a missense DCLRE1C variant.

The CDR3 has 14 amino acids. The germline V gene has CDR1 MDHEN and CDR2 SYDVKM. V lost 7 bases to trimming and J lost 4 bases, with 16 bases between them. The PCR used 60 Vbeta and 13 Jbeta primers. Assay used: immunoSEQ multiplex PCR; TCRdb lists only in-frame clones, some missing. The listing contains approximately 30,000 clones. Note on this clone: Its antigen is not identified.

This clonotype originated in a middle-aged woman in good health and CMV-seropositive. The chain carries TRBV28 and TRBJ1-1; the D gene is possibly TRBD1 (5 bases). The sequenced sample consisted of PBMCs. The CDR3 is CASTLYGGGTEAFF. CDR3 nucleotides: TGTGCCAGCACCCTCTACGGGGGGGGCACTGAAGCTTTCTTT.